This T cell receptor beta chain was retrieved from a study of low-dose radiotherapy and immunotherapy resistance in tumors. The time point: after trial treatment. As for treatment: LDRT plus nivolumab, ipilimumab, low-dose cyclophosphamide and aspirin (RACIN trial). Patients with advanced, tumor-infiltrating lymphocyte-negative solid tumors were eligible. TRAV- and TRBV-specific primers, spanning alpha and beta chains, primed first-strand cDNA. TCRs were put through 20 PCR cycles of amplification with Phusion. A constant-region primer and the V-primer adapter served as the primer pair. mRNA, once isolated, was amplified by in vitro transcription. TCRdb used MiXCR to reprocess the reads, holding one entry per CDR3 protein. The table includes tens of thousands of distinct CDR3 sequences, 20% to 25% detected once. This clonotype was seen repeatedly, ten times or more. The CDR3 has 14 amino acids. Looked up from germline, CDR1 is SNHLY and CDR2 is FYNNEI. V was shortened by 2 bases and J by 9 bases, with 17 bases between the two germline ends.

The chain links TRBV2 to TRBJ2-7, with D hard to call. The origin of this receptor is a female donor with ovarian cancer. The source was PBMCs, collected after low-dose radiotherapy plus immunotherapy. CDR3: CASSERSGSPAQYF. As DNA, the CDR3 is TGTGCCAGCAGTGAACGGTCCGGCAGCCCCGCGCAGTACTTC.